These T cell receptor beta chains were read from a single sample in a study of blood T cells in healthy people across ages. MiXCR, applied by TCRdb to the 5' RACE reads, yields one record per CDR3 protein. Altogether 2 million or so distinct CDR3 sequences are present, roughly 52% being singletons, with the ten largest covering more than 2%. The sequenced material came from blood. These receptors originate from a woman between 40 and 50 years old in good health. Both conserved end residues are part of each CDR3. Fields, in order: D gene, V gene, CDR3 length, clone size, J gene, CDR3 DNA, CDR3 protein. A D gene is named only where the DNA matches it firmly. Size is omitted from some rows. Given values are once, few, many or a class for expanded clones.

TRBD2	TRBV5-6	13	.	TRBJ2-1	TGTGCCAGCAGCCACCGGACTAGCGATGAGCAGTTCTTC	CASSHRTSDEQFF
.	TRBV6-2/TRBV6-3	15	.	TRBJ2-5	TGTGCCAGCAGTTACGGGCCCTCCAGAGAAGGGACCCAGTACTTC	CASSYGPSREGTQYF
TRBD2	TRBV9	13	.	TRBJ2-7	TGTGCCAGCAGCCCAAGCGGGGCCAACGAGCAGTACTTC	CASSPSGANEQYF
TRBD1	TRBV18	14	.	TRBJ2-4	TGTGCCAGCTCACCCGGACAGGGGAATGACATTCAGTACTTC	CASSPGQGNDIQYF
.	TRBV20-1	12	.	TRBJ2-7	TGCAGTGCTCTAGGGACTCGGAACGAGCAGTACTTC	CSALGTRNEQYF
.	TRBV5-1	13	many	TRBJ1-2	.	CASSSSTGYGYTF
.	TRBV12-3/TRBV12-4	14	few	TRBJ2-7	TGTGCCAGCAGTTTTGCGAGGGGGGGGTACGAGCAGTACTTC	CASSFARGGYEQYF
.	TRBV20-1	12	.	TRBJ2-3	TGCAGTGCTCCAGGCCGAAAAGATACGCAGTATTTT	CSAPGRKDTQYF
.	TRBV29-1	17	.	TRBJ2-3	TGCAGCGTTGATGGGGTGTTGGACGGTACTAGCACAGATACGCAGTATTTT	CSVDGVLDGTSTDTQYF
TRBD1	TRBV5-1	14	many	TRBJ2-7	TGCGCCAGCAGCTGGACAGGGGGGACCTACGAGCAGTACTTC	CASSWTGGTYEQYF